This paragraph reports one T cell receptor (beta chain). The CDR3 is 15 amino acids. The V gene's germline CDR1 is LNHDA and CDR2 SQIVND (reference sequence). V lost 0 bases to trimming and J lost 5 bases, with 13 bases between them. These data come from a study of cytomegalovirus exposure and HLA in healthy donors. PCR primers comprised 60 Vbeta and 13 Jbeta primers. Clones were sequenced by immunoSEQ multiplex PCR, and TCRdb holds only the in-frame ones, with some missing. The data hold around 100,000 clones, with roughly 69% observed a single time. Sequenced sample: PBMCs. The sequence came from a man over 45 in good health and CMV-seropositive. This rearrangement joins TRBV19 to TRBJ1-1, with a weak D call TRBD1 (6 bases). The CDR3 here is CASSIENRVGTEAFF. The CDR3 nucleotides read TGTGCCAGTAGTATAGAGAACAGGGTGGGAACTGAAGCTTTCTTT.